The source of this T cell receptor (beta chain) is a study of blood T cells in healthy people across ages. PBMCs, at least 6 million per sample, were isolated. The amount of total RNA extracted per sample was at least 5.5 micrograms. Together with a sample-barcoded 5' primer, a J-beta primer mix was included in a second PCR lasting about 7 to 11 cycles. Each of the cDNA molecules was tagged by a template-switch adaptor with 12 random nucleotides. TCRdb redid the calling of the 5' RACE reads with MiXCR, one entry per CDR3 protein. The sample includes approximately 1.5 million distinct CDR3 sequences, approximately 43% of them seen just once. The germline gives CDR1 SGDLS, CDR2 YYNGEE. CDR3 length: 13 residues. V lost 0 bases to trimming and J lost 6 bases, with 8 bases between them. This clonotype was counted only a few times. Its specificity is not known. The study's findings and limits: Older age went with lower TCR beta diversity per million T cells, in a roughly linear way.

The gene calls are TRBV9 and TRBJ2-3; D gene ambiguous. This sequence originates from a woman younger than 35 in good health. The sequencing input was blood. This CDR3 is CASSVDRKDTQYF. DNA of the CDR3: TGTGCCAGCAGCGTAGACAGAAAGGATACGCAGTATTTT.